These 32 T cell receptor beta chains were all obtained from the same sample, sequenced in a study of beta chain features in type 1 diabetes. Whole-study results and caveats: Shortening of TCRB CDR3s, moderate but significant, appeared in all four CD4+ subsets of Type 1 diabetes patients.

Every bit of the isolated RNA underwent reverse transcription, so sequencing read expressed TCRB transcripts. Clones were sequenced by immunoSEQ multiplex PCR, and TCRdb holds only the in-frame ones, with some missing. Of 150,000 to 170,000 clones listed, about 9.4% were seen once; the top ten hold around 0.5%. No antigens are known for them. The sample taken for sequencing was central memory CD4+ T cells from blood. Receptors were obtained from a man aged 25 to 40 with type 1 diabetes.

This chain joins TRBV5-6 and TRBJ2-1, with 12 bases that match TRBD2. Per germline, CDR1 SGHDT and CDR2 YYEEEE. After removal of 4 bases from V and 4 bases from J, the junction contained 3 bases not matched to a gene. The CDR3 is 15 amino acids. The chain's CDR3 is CASSPGTSGYNEQFF. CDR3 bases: TGTGCCAGCAGCCCCGGGACTAGCGGGTACAATGAGCAGTTCTTC.

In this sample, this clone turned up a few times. CDR3 nucleotide sequence: TGTGCCAGCAGTTGGCGGGAATACACAGATACGCAGTATTTT. This codes for CASSWREYTDTQYF. J is TRBJ2-3 and V is TRBV6-1; D perhaps matches TRBD2 (6 bases). Per germline, CDR1 MNHNS and CDR2 SASEGT. Trimming took off 5 bases at V and 2 bases at J, with 11 bases between the two ends. This CDR3 contains 14 residues.

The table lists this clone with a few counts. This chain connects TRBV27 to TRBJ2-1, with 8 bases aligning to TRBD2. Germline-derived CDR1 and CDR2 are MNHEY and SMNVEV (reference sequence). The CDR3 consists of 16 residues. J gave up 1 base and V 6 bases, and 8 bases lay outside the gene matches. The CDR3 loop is CASRQAGATSYNEQFF. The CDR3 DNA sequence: TGTGCCAGCAGGCAAGCGGGAGCTACATCCTACAATGAGCAGTTCTTC.

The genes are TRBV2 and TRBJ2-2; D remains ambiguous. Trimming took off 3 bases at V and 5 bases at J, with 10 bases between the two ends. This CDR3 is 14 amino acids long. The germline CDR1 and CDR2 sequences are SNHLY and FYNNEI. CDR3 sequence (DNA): TGTGCCAGCAGTGATCTGCCGGGTACCGGGGAGCTGTTTTTT. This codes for CASSDLPGTGELFF.

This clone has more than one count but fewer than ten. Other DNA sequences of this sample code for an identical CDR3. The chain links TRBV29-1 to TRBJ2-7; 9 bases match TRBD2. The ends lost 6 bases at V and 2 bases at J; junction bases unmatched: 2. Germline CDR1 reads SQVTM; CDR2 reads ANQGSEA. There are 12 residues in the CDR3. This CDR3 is CSVAGGPYEQYF. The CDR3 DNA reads TGCAGCGTAGCGGGAGGCCCCTACGAGCAGTACTTC.

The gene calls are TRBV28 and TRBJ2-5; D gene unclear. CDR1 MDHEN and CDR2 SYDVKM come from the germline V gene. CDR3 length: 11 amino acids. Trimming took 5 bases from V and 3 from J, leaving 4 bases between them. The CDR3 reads CASSVKETQYF. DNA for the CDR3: TGTGCCAGCAGTGTTAAAGAGACCCAGTACTTC. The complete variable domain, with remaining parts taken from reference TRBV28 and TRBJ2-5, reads DVKVTQSSRYLVKRTGEKVFLECVQDMDHENMFWYRQDPGLGLRLIYFSYDVKMKEKGDIPEGYSVSREKKERFSLILESASTNQTSMYLCASSVKETQYFGPGTRLLVL.

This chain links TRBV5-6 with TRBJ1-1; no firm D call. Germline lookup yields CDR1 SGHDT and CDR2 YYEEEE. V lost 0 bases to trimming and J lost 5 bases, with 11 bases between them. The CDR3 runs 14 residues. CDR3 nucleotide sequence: TGTGCCAGCAGCTTGGCCGATGGGAGAACTGAAGCTTTCTTT. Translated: CASSLADGRTEAFF.

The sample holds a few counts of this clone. CDR3 amino acids: CASSLFGVEGGTQYF. In nucleotides, the CDR3 is TGTGCCAGCAGCCTATTCGGGGTCGAGGGAGGGACGCAGTATTTT. This chain connects TRBV7-2 to TRBJ2-3, with 7 bases lining up with TRBD2. J gave up 9 bases and V 5 bases, and 14 bases lay outside the gene matches. This CDR3 spans 15 amino acids. Germline V lookup: CDR1 SGHTA, CDR2 FQGNSA.

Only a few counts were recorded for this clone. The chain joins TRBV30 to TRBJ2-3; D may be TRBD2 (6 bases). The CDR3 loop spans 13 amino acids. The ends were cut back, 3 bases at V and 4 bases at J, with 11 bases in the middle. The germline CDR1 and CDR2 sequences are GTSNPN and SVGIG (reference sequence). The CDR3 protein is CAWSGSGADTQYF. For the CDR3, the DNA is TGTGCCTGGAGCGGGAGTGGGGCAGATACGCAGTATTTT.

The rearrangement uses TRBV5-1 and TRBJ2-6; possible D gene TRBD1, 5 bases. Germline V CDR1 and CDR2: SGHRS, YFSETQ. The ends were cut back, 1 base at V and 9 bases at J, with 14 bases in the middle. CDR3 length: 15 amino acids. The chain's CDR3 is CASSLTVGVFNVLTF. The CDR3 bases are TGCGCCAGCAGCTTGACGGTAGGGGTCTTCAACGTCCTGACTTTC.

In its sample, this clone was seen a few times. CDR3 bases: TGTGCCAGCAGCCAAGTGCGGCTAGGCAATGAGCAGTTCTTC. Translating it yields CASSQVRLGNEQFF. This chain links TRBV4-2 with TRBJ2-1; D is unclear. Trimming shortened V by 1 base and J by 6 bases, and 10 bases separated the two germline ends. The CDR3 is 14 residues long. CDR1 is LGHNA and CDR2 is YNFKEQ in the germline V gene.

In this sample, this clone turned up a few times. The CDR3 is CASSSPFYRGETQYF. DNA for the CDR3: TGTGCCAGCAGCTCCCCCTTCTACAGGGGAGAGACCCAGTACTTC. The chain recombines TRBV7-9 with TRBJ2-5; TRBD1 matches 7 bases. The CDR3 totals 15 residues. Trimming at V came to 4 bases and at J to 4 bases, leaving 9 bases not matched to a gene. Germline V gene data show CDR1 as SEHNR and CDR2 as FQNEAQ (reference sequence).

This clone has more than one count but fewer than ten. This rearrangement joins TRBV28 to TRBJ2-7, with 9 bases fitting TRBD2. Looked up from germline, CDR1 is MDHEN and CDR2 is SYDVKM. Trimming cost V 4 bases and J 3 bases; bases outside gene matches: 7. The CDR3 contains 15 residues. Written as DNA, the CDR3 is TGTGCCAGCAGTTCCGATAGCGGGGGATACTACGAGCAGTACTTC. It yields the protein CASSSDSGGYYEQYF.

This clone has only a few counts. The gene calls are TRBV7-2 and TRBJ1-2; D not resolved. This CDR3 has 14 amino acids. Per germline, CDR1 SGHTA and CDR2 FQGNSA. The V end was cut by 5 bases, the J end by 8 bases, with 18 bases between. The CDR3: CASSPSPGSSGYTF. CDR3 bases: TGTGCCAGCAGCCCCTCCCCGGGGAGTAGCGGCTACACCTTC.

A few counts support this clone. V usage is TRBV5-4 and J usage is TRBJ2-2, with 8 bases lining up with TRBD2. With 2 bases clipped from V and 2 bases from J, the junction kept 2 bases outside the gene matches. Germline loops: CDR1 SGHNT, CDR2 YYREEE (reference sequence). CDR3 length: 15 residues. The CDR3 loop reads CASSFIAGNTGELFF. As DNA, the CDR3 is TGTGCCAGCAGCTTCATAGCGGGAAACACCGGGGAGCTGTTTTTT.

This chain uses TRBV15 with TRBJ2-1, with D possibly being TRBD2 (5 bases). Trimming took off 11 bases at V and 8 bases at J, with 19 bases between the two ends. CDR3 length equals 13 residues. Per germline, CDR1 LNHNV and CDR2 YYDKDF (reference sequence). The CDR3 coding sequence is TGTGCCTCCTCTTCCGGGAACTCGGATGAGCAGTTCTTC. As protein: CASSSGNSDEQFF.

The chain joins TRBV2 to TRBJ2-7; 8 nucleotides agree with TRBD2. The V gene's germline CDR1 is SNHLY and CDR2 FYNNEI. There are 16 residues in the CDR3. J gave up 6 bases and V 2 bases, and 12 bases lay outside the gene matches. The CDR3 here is CASSEFGGAGGSEQYF. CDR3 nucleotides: TGTGCCAGCAGTGAATTTGGAGGGGCGGGAGGATCCGAGCAGTACTTC.

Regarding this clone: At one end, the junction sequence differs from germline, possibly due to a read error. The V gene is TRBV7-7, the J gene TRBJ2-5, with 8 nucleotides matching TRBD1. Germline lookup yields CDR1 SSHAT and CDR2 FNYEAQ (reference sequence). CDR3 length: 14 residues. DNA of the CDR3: TGTGCTAGCAGCTCCCAGGGGGCCTATGAGACCCAGTACTTC. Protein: CASSSQGAYETQYF.

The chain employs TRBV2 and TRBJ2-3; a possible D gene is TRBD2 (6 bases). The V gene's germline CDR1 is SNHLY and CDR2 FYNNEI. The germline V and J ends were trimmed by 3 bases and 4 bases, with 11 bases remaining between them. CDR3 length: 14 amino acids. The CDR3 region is CASSDGSSPDTQYF. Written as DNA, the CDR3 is TGTGCCAGCAGTGACGGGAGTAGCCCAGATACGCAGTATTTT.

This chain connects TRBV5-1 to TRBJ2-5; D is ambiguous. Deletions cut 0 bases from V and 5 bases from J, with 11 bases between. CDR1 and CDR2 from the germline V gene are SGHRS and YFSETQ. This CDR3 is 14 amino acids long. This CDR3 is CASSLGAGGETQYF. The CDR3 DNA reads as TGCGCCAGCAGCTTGGGGGCAGGTGGGGAGACCCAGTACTTC.

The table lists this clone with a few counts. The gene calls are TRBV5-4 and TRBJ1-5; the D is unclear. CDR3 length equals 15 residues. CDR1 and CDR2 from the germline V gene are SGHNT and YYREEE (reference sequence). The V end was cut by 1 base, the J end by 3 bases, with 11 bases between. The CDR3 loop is CASSLNGVNNQPQHF. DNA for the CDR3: TGTGCCAGCAGCTTGAACGGGGTAAACAATCAGCCCCAGCATTTT.

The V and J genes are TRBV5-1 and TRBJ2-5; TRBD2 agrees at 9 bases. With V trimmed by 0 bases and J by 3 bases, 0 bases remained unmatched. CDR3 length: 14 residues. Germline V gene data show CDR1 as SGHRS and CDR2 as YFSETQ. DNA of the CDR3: TGCGCCAGCAGCTTGGGGACTAGCGAAGAGACCCAGTACTTC. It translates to CASSLGTSEETQYF.

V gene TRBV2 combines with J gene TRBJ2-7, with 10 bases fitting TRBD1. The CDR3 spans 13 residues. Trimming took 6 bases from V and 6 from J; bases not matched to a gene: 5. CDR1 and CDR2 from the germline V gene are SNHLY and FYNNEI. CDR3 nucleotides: TGTGCCAGCAGGGACAGGGGGTTGGCCGAGCAGTACTTC. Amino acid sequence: CASRDRGLAEQYF.

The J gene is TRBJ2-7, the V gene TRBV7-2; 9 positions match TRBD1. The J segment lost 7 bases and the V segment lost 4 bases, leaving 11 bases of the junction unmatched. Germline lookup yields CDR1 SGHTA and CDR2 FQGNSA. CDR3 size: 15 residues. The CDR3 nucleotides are TGTGCCAGCAGCTCCCTTTTCCGGACAGGGGTGGAGCAGTACTTC. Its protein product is CASSSLFRTGVEQYF.

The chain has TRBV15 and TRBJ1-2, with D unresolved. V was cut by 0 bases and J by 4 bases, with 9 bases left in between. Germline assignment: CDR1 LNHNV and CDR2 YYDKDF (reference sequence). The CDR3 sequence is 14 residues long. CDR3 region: CATSRDPQSYGYTF. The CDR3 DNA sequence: TGTGCCACCAGCAGAGATCCGCAGTCCTATGGCTACACCTTC.

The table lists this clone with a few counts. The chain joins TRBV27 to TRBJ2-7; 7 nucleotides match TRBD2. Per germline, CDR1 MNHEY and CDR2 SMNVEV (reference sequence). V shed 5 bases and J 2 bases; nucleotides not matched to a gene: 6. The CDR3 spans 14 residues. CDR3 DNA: TGTGCCAGCAGTAGGCTAGCGGAGACCTACGAGCAGTACTTC. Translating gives CASSRLAETYEQYF.

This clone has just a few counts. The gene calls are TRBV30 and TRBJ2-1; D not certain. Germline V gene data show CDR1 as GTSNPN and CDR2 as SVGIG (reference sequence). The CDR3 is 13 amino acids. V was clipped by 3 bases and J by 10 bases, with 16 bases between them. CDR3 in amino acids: CAWSPRYSYEQFF. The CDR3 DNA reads TGTGCCTGGAGCCCCCGCTACTCCTACGAGCAGTTCTTC.

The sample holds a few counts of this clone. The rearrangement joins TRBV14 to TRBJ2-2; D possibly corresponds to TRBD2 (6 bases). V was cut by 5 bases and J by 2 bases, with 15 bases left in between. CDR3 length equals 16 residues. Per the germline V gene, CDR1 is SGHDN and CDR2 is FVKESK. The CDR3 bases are TGTGCCAGCAGCTCTTTTGCGGGACCAAACACCGGGGAGCTGTTTTTT. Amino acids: CASSSFAGPNTGELFF.

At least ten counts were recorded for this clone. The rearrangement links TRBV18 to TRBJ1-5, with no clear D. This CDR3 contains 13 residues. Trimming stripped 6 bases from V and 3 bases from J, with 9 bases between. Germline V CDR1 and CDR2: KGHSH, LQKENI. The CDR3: CASSQTNNQPQHF. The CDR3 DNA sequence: TGTGCCAGCTCTCAGACTAACAATCAGCCCCAGCATTTT. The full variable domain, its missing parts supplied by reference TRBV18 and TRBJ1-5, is NAGVMQNPRHLVRRRGQEARLRCSPMKGHSHVYWYRQLPEEGLKFMVYLQKENIIDESGMPKERFSAEFPKEGPSILRIQQVVRGDSAAYFCASSQTNNQPQHFGDGTRLSIL.

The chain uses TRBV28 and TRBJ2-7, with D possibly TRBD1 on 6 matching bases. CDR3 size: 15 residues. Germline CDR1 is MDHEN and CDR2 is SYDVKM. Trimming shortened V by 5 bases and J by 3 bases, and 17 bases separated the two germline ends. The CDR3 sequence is CASSPPTWGHYEQYF. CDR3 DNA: TGTGCCAGCAGTCCCCCGACTTGGGGGCACTACGAGCAGTACTTC.

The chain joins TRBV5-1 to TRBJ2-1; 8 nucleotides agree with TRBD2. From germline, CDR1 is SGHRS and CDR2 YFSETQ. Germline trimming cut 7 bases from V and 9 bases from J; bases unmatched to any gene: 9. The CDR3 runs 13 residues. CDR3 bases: TGCGCCAGCGGGGCGGGAGGTTTGTCTGAGCAGTTCTTC. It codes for CASGAGGLSEQFF.

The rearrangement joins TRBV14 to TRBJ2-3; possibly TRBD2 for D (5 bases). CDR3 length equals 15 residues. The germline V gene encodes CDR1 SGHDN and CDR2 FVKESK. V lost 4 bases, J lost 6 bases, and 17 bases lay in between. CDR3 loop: CASSRRTRSGDTQYF. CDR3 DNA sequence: TGTGCCAGCAGCCGCAGAACTAGGTCGGGTGATACGCAGTATTTT. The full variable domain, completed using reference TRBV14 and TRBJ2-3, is EAGVTQFPSHSVIEKGQTVTLRCDPISGHDNLYWYRRVMGKEIKFLLHFVKESKQDESGMPNNRFLAERTGGTYSTLKVQPAELEDSGVYFCASSRRTRSGDTQYFGPGTRLTVL.